The clone carrying this TCR beta chain has at least ten counts. The antigen is unknown. The record originates from a study of T cells in Graves' hyperthyroidism and ophthalmopathy. The PBMCs were taken from approximately 9.7 ml of fresh peripheral blood. Using RNA transcripts as the source, TCR beta CDR3 regions were amplified. The TCR CDR3 first-round RT-PCR relied on the HTBI primer set. MiXCR, run by TCRdb on the multiplex PCR reads, gives a single entry per CDR3 protein. The sample consists of hundreds of thousands of distinct CDR3 sequences, roughly 14% of them appearing once. From germline, CDR1 is MNHEY and CDR2 SMNVEV (reference sequence). Trimming cost V 3 bases and J 3 bases; bases outside gene matches: 4. The CDR3 spans 14 residues. Findings and caveats of the study: A 13 V-J signature model discriminated ophthalmopathy versus stable hyperthyroidism.

Material for sequencing was blood. V is TRBV27 and J is TRBJ2-7, with 8 bases matching TRBD2. This TCR derives from a woman aged 45-65 years with Graves' ophthalmopathy. CDR3 nucleotides: TGTGCCAGCAGTTTTAAGCGGGAGAGCTACGAGCAGTACTTC. Its translation: CASSFKRESYEQYF.